This TCR beta chain originates from a study of OX40 agonist ivuxolimab in advanced cancers. V shed 0 bases and J 2 bases; nucleotides not matched to a gene: 5. CDR1 is SGHNT and CDR2 is YYREEE in the germline V gene (reference sequence). The CDR3 length is 16 residues. Only in-frame clones appear in the TCRdb table, and some are missing; sequencing was by immunoSEQ multiplex PCR. The profile shows around 46,000 clones, 60% to 80% of them singletons. The receptor was derived from an adult with an advanced solid tumor such as melanoma, head and neck, liver or kidney cancer. J is TRBJ2-1 and V is TRBV5-4, with 7 bases aligning to TRBD2. The specimen comprised CD4+ or CD8+ T cells sorted from blood, sampled in a trial of the OX40 agonist ivuxolimab. The CDR3 spells CASSLGSGTTYNEQFF. CDR3 bases: TGTGCCAGCAGCTTGGGAAGCGGGACCACCTACAATGAGCAGTTCTTC.